A single sample is the source of the 31 T cell receptor beta chains below, sequenced in a study of blood T cells in healthy people across ages. With a J-beta primer mix and a sample-barcoded 5' primer, a second PCR ran about 6 to 11 cycles. In TCRdb, the 5' RACE reads were re-called with MiXCR into one record per CDR3 protein. In the table there are roughly 650,000 distinct CDR3 sequences, about 34% of which are singletons. The source material was blood. The receptors shown here come from a woman of 80 years or more in good health.

The chain couples TRBV7-2 to TRBJ2-3; D is possibly TRBD1 (6 bases). Looked up from germline, CDR1 is SGHTA and CDR2 is FQGNSA. The germline V and J ends were trimmed by 6 bases and 1 base, with 14 bases remaining between them. This CDR3 has 15 residues. CDR3 nucleotide sequence: TGTGCCAGCAGGCAGGGGTTAGTGGGCACAGATACGCAGTATTTT. Protein: CASRQGLVGTDTQYF.

This clonotype was counted ten times or more. V is TRBV5-6 and J is TRBJ2-7; D perhaps matches TRBD1 (5 bases). The CDR3 length is 14 residues. V lost 1 base and J 5 bases, leaving 13 bases between the germline ends. CDR1 and CDR2 (germline): SGHDT, YYEEEE. The CDR3 spells CASSLLRVRNEQYF. The CDR3 DNA sequence: TGTGCCAGCAGCTTGCTCAGGGTGAGAAACGAGCAGTACTTC.

This clonotype was seen at least ten times. The genes are TRBV7-2 and TRBJ2-7, with D perhaps TRBD1 (6 bases). V was clipped by 5 bases and J by 3 bases, with 11 bases between them. CDR3 length equals 13 residues. The germline CDR1 and CDR2 sequences are SGHTA and FQGNSA. The CDR3 bases are TGTGCCAGCAGCCCGAGACAGGACTACGAGCAGTACTTC. Translated, it gives CASSPRQDYEQYF.

The chain has TRBV5-5 and TRBJ1-2; D not resolved. The CDR3 has 17 residues. From germline, CDR1 is SGHKS and CDR2 YYEKEE (reference sequence). V lost 5 bases and J 2 bases, leaving 22 bases between the germline ends. CDR3 DNA sequence: TGTGCCAGCAGTCACCCTAGGACGGCGATCGCGAACTATGGCTACACCTTC. Protein: CASSHPRTAIANYGYTF.

The V gene is TRBV19, the J gene TRBJ1-2; 7 bases line up with TRBD1. The CDR3 extends over 13 amino acids. The germline V gene encodes CDR1 LNHDA and CDR2 SQIVND (reference sequence). Trimming took 9 bases from V and 8 from J; bases not matched to a gene: 12. The CDR3 sequence: CARSFTDREGYTF. DNA for the CDR3: TGTGCCAGGAGTTTTACCGACAGGGAAGGCTACACCTTC.

This clonotype was seen a few times. The chain employs TRBV20-1 and TRBJ1-2; the D gene is possibly TRBD1 (5 bases). Germline V lookup: CDR1 DFQATT, CDR2 SNEGSKA (reference sequence). V was clipped by 2 bases and J by 7 bases, with 14 bases between them. The CDR3 spans 13 residues. The CDR3: CSARPYPGGGYTF. In DNA, the CDR3 is TGCAGTGCTAGACCTTACCCGGGGGGTGGCTACACCTTC.

A single count supports this clonotype. The V call is TRBV28, the J call TRBJ2-5; D perhaps matches TRBD1 (6 bases). CDR3 length: 15 residues. The V gene's germline CDR1 is MDHEN and CDR2 SYDVKM. The V gene lost 2 bases and the J gene lost 5 bases, with 15 bases spanning the gap. The CDR3 nucleotides are TGTGCCAGCAGTTTACTTGACAGGCGAGCCGAGACCCAGTACTTC. It codes for CASSLLDRRAETQYF.

This clonotype was seen ten or more times. The chain joins TRBV4-2 to TRBJ2-1; D uncertain. V gave up 4 bases and J gave up 2 bases, with 12 bases separating them. The V gene's germline CDR1 is LGHNA and CDR2 YNFKEQ. The CDR3 runs to 15 residues. The CDR3, as DNA: TGTGCCAGCAGCCGCCCTGGAACTACCTACAATGAGCAGTTCTTC. Translating gives CASSRPGTTYNEQFF.

This clonotype showed up many times. This chain's CDR3 is CSARSQGAGANVLTF. CDR3 nucleotide sequence: TGCAGTGCTAGATCGCAGGGCGCGGGGGCCAACGTCCTGACTTTC. V and J are TRBV20-1 and TRBJ2-6, with D tentatively TRBD1 (5 bases). The V and J ends lost 2 bases and 4 bases respectively, with 12 bases between them. The V gene's germline CDR1 is DFQATT and CDR2 SNEGSKA (reference sequence). The CDR3 totals 15 residues.

At least ten counts were recorded for this clonotype. This chain connects TRBV11-1 to TRBJ1-2, with D perhaps TRBD1 (5 bases). The length of the CDR3 is 15 residues. V was pared by 5 bases and J by 10 bases, with 23 bases between. Germline CDR1 is SGHAT and CDR2 is FQDESV (reference sequence). This CDR3 reads CASSQVGAGRPYYTF. In DNA, the CDR3 is TGTGCCAGCAGCCAAGTCGGGGCGGGTCGGCCTTACTACACCTTC.

This clonotype has a count of ten or more. The genes are TRBV5-1 and TRBJ2-7, with D maybe TRBD1 (6 bases). Germline V lookup: CDR1 SGHRS, CDR2 YFSETQ. The V and J ends lost 4 bases and 3 bases respectively, with 11 bases between them. The CDR3 consists of 13 residues. CDR3 bases: TGCGCCAGCAGCCCGCAGGGGTACTACGAGCAGTACTTC. As protein: CASSPQGYYEQYF.

Ten or more counts support this clonotype. This sequence joins TRBV5-4 and TRBJ2-6; D is uncertain. From germline, CDR1 is SGHNT and CDR2 YYREEE (reference sequence). This CDR3 contains 14 residues. V was clipped by 4 bases and J by 6 bases, with 11 bases between them. The CDR3 here is CASSPDGEANVLTF. In DNA, the CDR3 is TGTGCCAGCAGCCCGGACGGTGAGGCCAACGTCCTGACTTTC.

This clonotype was counted only a few times. Possible read error: a much larger clone is one base away. Written as DNA, the CDR3 is TGTGCCAGCAGTTATCGGACACCGGCGGGTAATGAGCAGTTCTTC. It encodes CASSYRTPAGNEQFF. The chain carries TRBV6-5 and TRBJ2-1; D possibly uses TRBD1 or TRBD2 (5 bases each). The CDR3 contains 15 residues. Trimming cost V 3 bases and J 7 bases, with 16 bases left between them. The germline V gene encodes CDR1 MNHEY and CDR2 SVGAGI.

This clonotype was picked up a small number of times. This chain connects TRBV20-1 to TRBJ1-4, with unresolved D. With 5 bases removed from V and 6 bases from J, the gap between germline ends came to 10 bases. CDR1 and CDR2 (germline): DFQATT, SNEGSKA (reference sequence). The CDR3 runs 12 residues. In DNA form, the CDR3 reads TGCAGTGCTGTAGGGAGAGATGAAAAACTGTTTTTT. It specifies CSAVGRDEKLFF.

The CDR3 nucleotides read TGTGCCACCAGTGATGGACAGGGGAACACTGAAGCTTTCTTT. This sequence encodes CATSDGQGNTEAFF. The rearrangement uses TRBV24-1 and TRBJ1-1, with TRBD1 matching over 8 bases. The ends lost 3 bases at V and 1 base at J; junction bases unmatched: 0. The CDR3 sequence is 14 residues long. Germline CDR1 KGHDR, CDR2 SFDVKD.

This clonotype has only a few counts. Mismatch with germline at one junction end may stem from a read error. The chain has TRBV5-4 and TRBJ2-1, with 15 bases that match TRBD2. This CDR3 has 15 residues. Germline-derived CDR1 and CDR2 are SGHNT and YYREEE (reference sequence). The CDR3 DNA reads TGTGCCAGCGGCTTACGGACTAGCGGGGGGGACGAGCAGTTCTTC. Translation: CASGLRTSGGDEQFF. Together with reference TRBV5-4 and TRBJ2-1, the CDR3 gives the full variable domain: ETGVTQSPTHLIKTRGQQVTLRCSSQSGHNTVSWYQQALGQGPQFIFQYYREEENGRGNFPPRFSGLQFPNYSSELNVNALELDDSALYLCASGLRTSGGDEQFFGPGTRLTVL.

This clonotype was counted ten times or more. The chain joins TRBV9 to TRBJ2-7, with D perhaps given as TRBD1 or TRBD2 (5 bases each). The CDR3 contains 14 residues. Germline-derived CDR1 and CDR2 are SGDLS and YYNGEE. V lost 1 base and J 7 bases, leaving 15 bases between the germline ends. The CDR3 spells CASSVFGDHGEQYF. The DNA of the CDR3 is TGTGCCAGCAGCGTATTTGGGGACCACGGGGAGCAGTACTTC.

CDR3 sequence: CASSRGQGGNTEAFF. CDR3 in DNA: TGTGCCAGCAGCCGGGGCCAGGGGGGGAACACTGAAGCTTTCTTT. The chain recombines TRBV27 with TRBJ1-1; 7 bases match TRBD1. The CDR3 contains 15 residues. CDR1 MNHEY and CDR2 SMNVEV come from the germline V gene (reference sequence). V gave up 6 bases and J gave up 1 base; unmatched junction bases: 8.

This clonotype has ten or more counts. V gene TRBV4-1 combines with J gene TRBJ1-1; D uncertain. Germline V gives CDR1 MGHRA, CDR2 YSYEKL. CDR3 size: 14 residues. V was clipped by 7 bases and J by 1 base, with 13 bases between them. CDR3 loop: CASTYLEGNTEAFF. The DNA for the CDR3 is TGCGCCAGCACGTATCTCGAGGGGAACACTGAAGCTTTCTTT.

Only a few counts were recorded for this clonotype. The chain carries TRBV6-2 or TRBV6-3 and TRBJ2-3; perhaps TRBD1 as D (5 bases). This CDR3 has 19 residues. Germline V gives CDR1 MNHEY, CDR2 SVGEGT. Trimming shortened V by 6 bases and J by 2 bases, and 27 bases separated the two germline ends. Here the CDR3 DNA reads TGTGCCAGCAGCTCCCGACCTTACGCACAGGAAAGAGACACAGATACGCAGTATTTT. Translating it yields CASSSRPYAQERDTDTQYF.

The V gene is TRBV20-1, the J gene TRBJ1-1; TRBD1 agrees at 8 bases. The CDR3 extends over 12 amino acids. The germline V gene encodes CDR1 DFQATT and CDR2 SNEGSKA (reference sequence). V gave up 5 bases and J gave up 7 bases; unmatched junction bases: 6. In DNA form, the CDR3 reads TGCAGTGCTTGGACAGGGTGGGGTGAAGCTTTCTTT. This gives the protein CSAWTGWGEAFF.

The rearrangement links TRBV4-2 to TRBJ2-1; no clear D gene. CDR1 and CDR2 from the germline V gene are LGHNA and YNFKEQ. V was cut by 3 bases and J by 6 bases, with 6 bases left in between. CDR3 size: 12 residues. Here the CDR3 DNA reads TGTGCCAGCAGCCAGCCCCTCAATGAGCAGTTCTTC. It yields the protein CASSQPLNEQFF.

The rearrangement uses TRBV29-1 and TRBJ2-3; the match to TRBD1 covers 8 bases. After removal of 3 bases from V and 3 bases from J, the junction contained 2 bases not matched to a gene. The V gene's germline CDR1 is SQVTM and CDR2 ANQGSEA. The CDR3 sequence is 13 residues long. The chain's CDR3 is CSVDRGLTDTQYF. The CDR3 DNA reads as TGCAGCGTTGACAGGGGGCTAACAGATACGCAGTATTTT.

The V call is TRBV18, the J call TRBJ1-1, with 9 bases identical to TRBD1. Germline assignment: CDR1 KGHSH and CDR2 LQKENI. This CDR3 contains 17 residues. J lost 0 bases, V lost 3 bases, and 8 bases had no gene match. CDR3 sequence reads: CASSPIGQGRLNTEAFF. CDR3 coding DNA: TGTGCCAGCTCACCCATTGGACAGGGGCGGTTGAACACTGAAGCTTTCTTT.

Ten or more counts support this clonotype. This chain connects TRBV10-3 to TRBJ2-5; 7 bases are a match to TRBD1. The germline gives CDR1 ENHRY, CDR2 SYGVKD. V shed 4 bases, J shed 5 bases, and the junction held 7 bases outside the gene matches. This CDR3 has 14 amino acids. The CDR3 is CAISGGTDLETQYF. CDR3 coding DNA: TGTGCCATCAGTGGGGGGACAGATCTGGAGACCCAGTACTTC.

The chain joins TRBV3-1 to TRBJ2-7; the match to TRBD2 covers 8 bases. The ends lost 2 bases at V and 2 bases at J; junction bases unmatched: 8. CDR1 is LGHDT, CDR2 YNNKEL, per germline (reference sequence). This CDR3 comprises 16 residues. DNA of the CDR3: TGTGCCAGCAGCCAATCTCTGGAGCGGGGGCCCTACGAGCAGTACTTC. Protein sequence: CASSQSLERGPYEQYF.

The V and J genes are TRBV12-3 or TRBV12-4 and TRBJ1-2, with 7 positions matching TRBD1. The V and J ends lost 4 bases and 5 bases, in that order; junction bases with no gene match: 13. The CDR3 is 16 amino acids. The CDR3 bases are TGTGCCAGCAGTTCACGCTCTAACCCAGGGGGGTATGGCTACACCTTC. Translated, it gives CASSSRSNPGGYGYTF.

This clonotype was observed at least ten times. The V call is TRBV20-1, the J call TRBJ1-2; TRBD1 might be the D (6 bases). CDR1 and CDR2 from the germline V gene are DFQATT and SNEGSKA (reference sequence). V lost 3 bases and J lost 6, with 14 bases in between. The CDR3 sequence is 13 residues long. The CDR3, as DNA: TGCAGTGCTAGCCCCAACAGGGTGGATGGCTACACCTTC. Amino acids: CSASPNRVDGYTF.

This clonotype was observed a few times. The chain uses TRBV7-2 and TRBJ2-2; the D is unclear. Per the germline V gene, CDR1 is SGHTA and CDR2 is FQGNSA. V lost 4 bases and J 1 base, leaving 10 bases between the germline ends. The CDR3 totals 15 residues. CDR3 DNA: TGTGCCAGCAGCTCCGTTACAAGGAACACCGGGGAGCTGTTTTTT. It specifies CASSSVTRNTGELFF.

The sample holds many counts of this clonotype. The chain is built from TRBV20-1 and TRBJ1-6, with 9 nucleotides matching TRBD1. The CDR3 loop spans 14 amino acids. The germline V gene encodes CDR1 DFQATT and CDR2 SNEGSKA (reference sequence). With 5 bases clipped from V and 6 bases from J, the junction kept 5 bases outside the gene matches. The DNA of the CDR3 is TGCAGTGCTTTGGGACAGGGTGGTAATTCACCCCTCCACTTT. Translating gives CSALGQGGNSPLHF.

Of note for this clonotype: This may come from a read error, since a much larger clone is one base off. This chain links TRBV5-1 with TRBJ1-2, with a weak D call TRBD1 (6 bases). The germline V gene encodes CDR1 SGHRS and CDR2 YFSETQ. V was shortened by 4 bases and J by 6 bases, with 19 bases between the two germline ends. This CDR3 comprises 15 residues. The CDR3 protein is CASSPAGHSGDGYTF. The DNA of the CDR3 is TGCGCCAGCAGCCCCGCGGGACACTCCGGCGATGGCTACACCTTC. Full variable domain (rest looked up from reference TRBV5-1 and TRBJ1-2): KAGVTQTPRYLIKTRGQQVTLSCSPISGHRSVSWYQQTPGQGLQFLFEYFSETQRNKGNFPGRFSGRQFSNSRSEMNVSTLELGDSALYLCASSPAGHSGDGYTFGSGTRLTVV.